What follows are 10 T cell receptor beta chains derived from one specimen sequenced in a study of CD4 T cell repertoires in COVID-19. The repertoire was sequenced with immunoSEQ multiplex PCR; TCRdb's copy has only in-frame clones and lacks some. Of tens of thousands of clones in the sample, 83% were seen once. Here the sequenced sample was CD4+ T cells from peripheral blood, taken after recovery from COVID-19. Source of these receptors: a human donor who had COVID-19.

The V gene is TRBV4-1, the J gene TRBJ1-1; 11 bases line up with TRBD1. Germline V lookup: CDR1 MGHRA, CDR2 YSYEKL. This CDR3 has 18 amino acids. Germline trimming cut 0 bases from V and 2 bases from J; bases unmatched to any gene: 8. The CDR3 DNA reads TGCGCCAGCAGCCAAGAGCGGACAGGGGGCGCTTATAACACTGAAGCTTTCTTT. Its protein is CASSQERTGGAYNTEAFF.

This chain uses TRBV10-3 with TRBJ2-7; no definite D call. V was trimmed by 3 bases and J by 4 bases, leaving 10 bases between them. Germline values: CDR1 ENHRY, CDR2 SYGVKD. The CDR3 consists of 13 residues. The CDR3 sequence: CAISEDWKYEQYF. The CDR3, as DNA: TGTGCCATCAGTGAAGACTGGAAATACGAGCAGTACTTC.

This chain uses TRBV6-1 with TRBJ1-5; TRBD1 agrees at 9 bases. CDR1 and CDR2 from the germline V gene are MNHNS and SASEGT. This CDR3 contains 18 residues. V lost 2 bases, J lost 0 bases, and 8 bases stayed unmatched. CDR3 nucleotide sequence: TGTGCCAGCAGTGAACCTTGGACAGGGGTATATAGCAATCAGCCCCAGCATTTT. Amino acid sequence: CASSEPWTGVYSNQPQHF.

This chain connects TRBV4-2 to TRBJ1-2; D gene unclear. Germline V gene lookup returns CDR1 LGHNA and CDR2 YNFKEQ. This CDR3 contains 15 residues. Trimming cost V 4 bases and J 4 bases, with 16 bases left between them. CDR3 amino acids: CASSRTREGGYGYTF. The CDR3 coding sequence is TGTGCCAGCAGCCGAACTAGAGAGGGCGGCTATGGCTACACCTTC.

The chain combines TRBV27 with TRBJ1-3, with D possibly matching TRBD1 (6 bases). Deletions cut 6 bases from V and 4 bases from J, with 13 bases between. The CDR3 runs 14 residues. The germline CDR1 and CDR2 sequences are MNHEY and SMNVEV (reference sequence). DNA of the CDR3: TGTGCCAGCAGACCCCAGGGGTCCGGAAACACCATATATTTT. The encoded protein is CASRPQGSGNTIYF.

The rearrangement joins TRBV5-1 to TRBJ2-5; the match to TRBD2 covers 7 bases. After removal of 4 bases from V and 1 base from J, the junction contained 7 bases not matched to a gene. The CDR3 totals 15 residues. Germline lookup yields CDR1 SGHRS and CDR2 YFSETQ. CDR3 nucleotides: TGCGCCAGCAGCCCGGGAGGTAGCGGCCAAGAGACCCAGTACTTC. This sequence encodes CASSPGGSGQETQYF.

The V call is TRBV19, the J call TRBJ1-2, with D possibly being TRBD1 (6 bases). The CDR3 is 12 residues long. V was pared by 7 bases and J by 7 bases, with 13 bases between. Germline assignment: CDR1 LNHDA and CDR2 SQIVND (reference sequence). CDR3 DNA sequence: TGTGCCAGTATGGGGGGCGCGGTTGGCTACACCTTC. Protein: CASMGGAVGYTF.

The CDR3: CATQQGSYEQYF. CDR3 sequence (DNA): TGTGCCACCCAACAGGGGTCCTACGAGCAGTACTTC. The V and J genes are TRBV25-1 and TRBJ2-7, with 7 bases aligning to TRBD1. V trimming: 10 bases; J trimming: 1 base; junction bases outside the gene matches: 4. The germline gives CDR1 MGHDK, CDR2 SYGVNS. The CDR3 extends over 12 amino acids.

This clone appeared a single time. The rearrangement links TRBV19 to TRBJ1-5, with D perhaps TRBD1 (6 bases). The ends were cut back, 4 bases at V and 4 bases at J, with 8 bases in the middle. Germline CDR1 and CDR2: LNHDA and SQIVND (reference sequence). The CDR3 consists of 13 residues. CDR3 nucleotides: TGTGCCAGTAGTACCGACAGGAATCAGCCCCAGCATTTT. The encoded protein is CASSTDRNQPQHF.

The rearrangement uses TRBV6-5 and TRBJ1-1, with a tentative D call TRBD1 (6 bases). The CDR3 has 14 amino acids. The V gene lost 6 bases and the J gene lost 0 bases, with 11 bases spanning the gap. Germline V gene sequence: CDR1 MNHEY, CDR2 SVGAGI. The CDR3, as DNA: TGTGCCAGCAGAACAGGGCCACTGAACACTGAAGCTTTCTTT. Encoded protein: CASRTGPLNTEAFF.